This is a list of T cell receptor beta chains from one sample in a study of blood T cells in healthy people across ages. Each CDR3 protein is one row after TCRdb ran MiXCR on the 5' RACE reads. The sample lists more than 700,000 distinct CDR3 sequences, approximately 53% occurring once. The sequenced sample consisted of blood. The receptor source for this set is a man older than 75 in good health. The CDR3 runs from the conserved cysteine through the conserved F or W. A D gene is named only where the DNA matches it firmly. Clone size is not always given. Where it is, it says once, few, many or a class for expanded clones.

d_call,v_call,j_call,clone_size,cdr3_nt,cdr3_aa
.,TRBV5-6,TRBJ2-7,.,TGTGCCAGCAGCAAACCTGGGTACGAGCAGTACTTC,CASSKPGYEQYF
TRBD2,TRBV12-3/TRBV12-4,TRBJ2-4,.,TGTGCCAGCCCCAAGCGGGCTAGCGGGATGGCTGGGGAGCAGTACTTC,CASPKRASGMAGEQYF
TRBD2,TRBV27,TRBJ2-3,few,TGTGCCAGCAGTTTATATCCGGGACTAGCGGGAGGAACAGATACGCAGTATTTT,CASSLYPGLAGGTDTQYF
TRBD2,TRBV4-1,TRBJ2-3,.,TGCGCCAGCAGCCCAATTTCCGGGACTAGCGGGAGGGTTGCCCTCACAGATACGCAGTATTTT,CASSPISGTSGRVALTDTQYF
.,TRBV3-1,TRBJ1-2,once,TGTGCCAGCAGCCTCCGGGACCCTGATGGGGATGGCTACACCTTC,CASSLRDPDGDGYTF
TRBD1,TRBV29-1,TRBJ2-5,.,TGCACCACCCAAAGGACAGGGGGGAGCCAAGAGACCCAGTACTTC,CTTQRTGGSQETQYF
TRBD2,TRBV4-2,TRBJ2-7,.,TGTGCCAGCAGCCGTGAGCGGGGGGGACAAGGCCGTAACGAGCAGTACTTC,CASSRERGGQGRNEQYF
TRBD1,TRBV29-1,TRBJ2-1,.,TGCAGCGTTTACGGACAGGGATACAATGAGCAGTTCTTC,CSVYGQGYNEQFF
.,TRBV12-3/TRBV12-4,TRBJ1-1,few,TGTGCCAGCAGTTTAACGGGGGCGGCGAACACTGAAGCTTTCTTT,CASSLTGAANTEAFF
.,TRBV2,TRBJ1-6,.,TGTGCCAGCAGAGCTGGACGGAATAATTCACCCCTCCACTTT,CASRAGRNNSPLHF
TRBD1,TRBV20-1,TRBJ2-5,.,TGCAGTGCAGGTGGGGGACAGATCCAAGAGACCCAGTACTTC,CSAGGGQIQETQYF
TRBD2,TRBV20-1,TRBJ2-3,.,TGCAGTGCCCTAGGGGCTAGCGGGAGGTTCACAGATACGCAGTATTTT,CSALGASGRFTDTQYF
.,TRBV15,TRBJ2-3,.,TGTGCCACCAGCAGGGGGGCACAGGGTCCCTCAGATACGCAGTATTTT,CATSRGAQGPSDTQYF
.,TRBV4-2,TRBJ1-5,.,TGTGCCAGCAGCCAAGATCGTGGGGTTAGCAATCAGCCCCAGCATTTT,CASSQDRGVSNQPQHF
TRBD1,TRBV28,TRBJ1-2,.,TGTGCCAGCAGTTTAGGGACAGGGTCTACTAACTATGGCTACACCTTC,CASSLGTGSTNYGYTF
.,TRBV20-1,TRBJ2-1,.,TGCAGTGCTAGAGGCCGTCAAACGAGTGAGCAGTTCTTC,CSARGRQTSEQFF
TRBD2,TRBV18,TRBJ2-7,.,TGTGCCAGCTCACTCGGGGGGTCCCCCTACGAGCAGTACTTC,CASSLGGSPYEQYF
.,TRBV5-1,TRBJ2-7,.,TGCGCCAGCAGCTTGGCCAAGTGGGACCAACCCTACGAGCAGTACTTC,CASSLAKWDQPYEQYF
.,TRBV21-1,TRBJ2-3,few,TGTGCCAGCAGCAATTTTTGGCGGGAGAGTACAGATACGCAGTATTTT,CASSNFWRESTDTQYF
.,TRBV29-1,TRBJ2-1,.,TGCAGCGTTGCTCCGGGGGCAGAGACCCAGTTCTTC,CSVAPGAETQFF
.,TRBV7-2,TRBJ2-7,.,TGTGCCAGCAGCTTACAGGAGGGCCACTACGAGCAGTACTTC,CASSLQEGHYEQYF
.,TRBV20-1,TRBJ2-1,.,TGCAGTGCTATAAGGGGGGATACGCACAATGAGCAGTTCTTT,CSAIRGDTHNEQFF
.,TRBV6-5,TRBJ2-4,.,TGTGCCAGCAGTATCTCGCTATGGGATATACTAGCCAAAAACATTCAGTACTTC,CASSISLWDILAKNIQYF
.,TRBV6-5,TRBJ2-1,once,TGTGCCAGCAACAGAGCAGGGAGGCCTTACAATGAGCAGTTCTTC,CASNRAGRPYNEQFF
TRBD2,TRBV5-1,TRBJ2-3,few,TGCGCCAGCAGCTTGACGGGGGGGTCGTCGGATACGCAGTATTTT,CASSLTGGSSDTQYF
.,TRBV12-3/TRBV12-4,TRBJ2-4,few,TGTGCCAGCAGTTTTCGTGAGGGAGCCAAAAACATTCAGTACTTC,CASSFREGAKNIQYF
.,TRBV7-8,TRBJ1-4,.,TGTGCCAGCAGCTTATTCAGGGATAATGAAAAACTGTTTTTT,CASSLFRDNEKLFF